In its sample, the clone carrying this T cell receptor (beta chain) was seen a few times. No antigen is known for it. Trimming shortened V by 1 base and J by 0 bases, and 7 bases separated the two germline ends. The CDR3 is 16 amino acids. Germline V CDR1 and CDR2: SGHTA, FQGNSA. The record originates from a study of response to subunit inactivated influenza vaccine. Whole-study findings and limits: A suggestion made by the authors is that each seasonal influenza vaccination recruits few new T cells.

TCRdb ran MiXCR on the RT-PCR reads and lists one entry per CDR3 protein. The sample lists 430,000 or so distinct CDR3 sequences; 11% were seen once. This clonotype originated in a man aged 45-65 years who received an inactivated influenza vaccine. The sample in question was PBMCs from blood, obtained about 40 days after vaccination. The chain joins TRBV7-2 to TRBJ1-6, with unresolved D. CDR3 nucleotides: TGTGCCAGCAGCTTAGTTTCAGGCTCCTATAATTCACCCCTCCACTTT. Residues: CASSLVSGSYNSPLHF.